The clone carrying this T cell receptor beta chain was recorded only once. The antigen remains undetermined. Germline CDR1 SGHNT, CDR2 YENEEA. Trimming removed 2 bases from V and 8 bases from J, with 7 bases in between. The length of the CDR3 is 13 residues. This specimen comes from a study of radiotherapy plus CTLA-4 blockade in lung cancer. Study-level background: Around 18% of enrolled patients responded objectively, and around 30% had disease control.

Clones were sequenced by immunoSEQ multiplex PCR, and TCRdb holds only the in-frame ones, with some missing. The sample yields about 60,000 clones, over 65% seen once. Those with chemo-refractory metastatic non-small-cell lung cancer were treated with focal radiation combined with CTLA-4 blockade using ipilimumab. Points from the study as a whole: Subsequent to radiotherapy plus ipilimumab, tumor-derived TCR clones underwent expansion in blood. Among reported predictors of response, early blood T cell clone dynamics with interferon-beta performed best.

The J gene is TRBJ1-6, the V gene TRBV11-3; no clear D. The input for sequencing was peripheral blood, taken from a patient treated with radiotherapy plus ipilimumab. This clonotype was sampled from a human donor with non-small cell lung cancer who had a partial response to radiotherapy plus ipilimumab. DNA of the CDR3: TGTGCCAGCAGCTTATCCTTAGATTCACCCCTCCACTTT. Residues: CASSLSLDSPLHF.